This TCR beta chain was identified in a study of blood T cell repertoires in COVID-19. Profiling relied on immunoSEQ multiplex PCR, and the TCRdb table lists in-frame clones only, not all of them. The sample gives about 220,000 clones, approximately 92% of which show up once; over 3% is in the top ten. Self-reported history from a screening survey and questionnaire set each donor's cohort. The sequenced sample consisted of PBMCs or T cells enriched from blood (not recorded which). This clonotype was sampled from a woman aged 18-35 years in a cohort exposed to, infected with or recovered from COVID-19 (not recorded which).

CDR3 sequence: CASSPSTGSYEQYF. Here the CDR3 DNA reads TGTGCCAGCAGCCCTTCGACAGGGAGTTACGAGCAGTACTTC. The V gene is TRBV11-3, the J gene TRBJ2-7; 7 positions agree with TRBD1. The CDR3 loop spans 14 amino acids. Germline V lookup: CDR1 SGHNT, CDR2 YENEEA. Losses at the gene ends were 5 bases for V and 4 bases for J; bases not matched to a gene: 8.